One sample yielded the 9 T cell receptor beta chains listed below, sequenced in a study of T cell changes during pregnancy in multiple sclerosis (dated by TCRdb to the late 2010s). Library generation was performed with the immunoSEQ multiplex PCR assay. TCRdb carries this immuneACCESS record with in-frame sequences only. Its versions omit some clonotypes, under half of them owing to an unresolved V gene in the studies checked, with the rest unexplained. For this sample the table gives 30,000 to 35,000 clones, of which 70% to 90% were detected only once. Less than 8.5% of the sample goes to the ten largest clones. The sequenced sample was CD8+ T cells from peripheral blood mononuclear cells, obtained before pregnancy. The receptors here all came from a female donor with multiple sclerosis, enrolled in a pregnancy study.

The CDR3 loop is CASSGGAYEQYF. CDR3 nucleotides: TGCGCCAGCAGCGGGGGGGCCTACGAGCAGTACTTC. This chain joins TRBV5-1 and TRBJ2-7; TRBD2 matches 7 bases. V trimming: 4 bases; J trimming: 2 bases; junction bases outside the gene matches: 0. Looked up from germline, CDR1 is SGHRS and CDR2 is YFSETQ. This CDR3 is 12 amino acids long.

The DNA for the CDR3 is TGTGCCAGCAGCTTCGACCAGGGAAACACCGGGGAGCTGTTTTTT. Protein sequence: CASSFDQGNTGELFF. The rearrangement joins TRBV13 to TRBJ2-2; perhaps TRBD1 as D (5 bases). This CDR3 has 15 amino acids. Germline assignment: CDR1 PRHDT and CDR2 FYEKMQ (reference sequence). V was pared by 3 bases and J by 2 bases, with 10 bases between.

This sequence joins TRBV6-1 and TRBJ2-7, with TRBD2 matching over 10 bases. Unmatched junction bases numbered 8, after V lost 2 bases and J lost 4 bases. The CDR3 is made up of 16 amino acids. Germline CDR1 and CDR2: MNHNS and SASEGT. The CDR3 region has the DNA TGTGCCAGCAGTGAATGGGGTAGCGGGGGGTTTTACGAGCAGTACTTC. Its translation is CASSEWGSGGFYEQYF.

The rearrangement links TRBV28 to TRBJ2-1; 10 bases are a match to TRBD2. The CDR3 consists of 17 residues. The junction had 12 bases not matched to a gene; V was cut back by 3 bases and J by 7 bases. The germline V gene has CDR1 MDHEN and CDR2 SYDVKM. The CDR3, as DNA: TGTGCCAGCAGTTTTTCCCTCGGACTAGCGGCTGGGAATGAGCAGTTCTTC. Its protein is CASSFSLGLAAGNEQFF.

The chain recombines TRBV27 with TRBJ2-5; D uncertain. The CDR3 consists of 13 residues. Trimming took 7 bases from V and 5 from J, leaving 14 bases between them. CDR1 MNHEY and CDR2 SMNVEV come from the germline V gene (reference sequence). The CDR3 loop reads CASTTVLGETQYF. The CDR3 nucleotides read TGTGCCAGCACCACCGTTCTCGGGGAGACCCAGTACTTC.

This sequence joins TRBV9 and TRBJ2-1; maybe TRBD1 (6 bases). The length of the CDR3 is 16 residues. CDR1 is SGDLS and CDR2 is YYNGEE in the germline V gene. V lost 0 bases to trimming and J lost 0 bases, with 10 bases between them. The CDR3 region is CASSVVGGYSYNEQFF. The DNA for the CDR3 is TGTGCCAGCAGCGTAGTAGGGGGATACTCCTACAATGAGCAGTTCTTC.

V usage is TRBV7-9 and J usage is TRBJ2-5; 8 bases align to TRBD2. Germline V CDR1 and CDR2: SEHNR, FQNEAQ (reference sequence). The V gene end was trimmed by 4 bases and the J gene end by 6 bases; junction bases not matched to a gene: 10. The CDR3 is 15 amino acids. CDR3 nucleotide sequence: TGTGCCAGCAGCTCCCTCGCGGGGGGAGGAAAGACCCAGTACTTC. Encoded protein: CASSSLAGGGKTQYF.

This clone occurred once. The chain has TRBV6-5 and TRBJ2-5; the D gene is possibly TRBD1 (6 bases). Germline V CDR1 and CDR2: MNHEY, SVGAGI. Trimming removed 0 bases at V and 5 bases at J, with 16 bases between. The CDR3 spans 16 residues. CDR3: CASSYSWGRVGETQYF. CDR3 sequence (DNA): TGTGCCAGCAGTTACTCGTGGGGGCGGGTAGGGGAGACCCAGTACTTC.

The chain carries TRBV6-1 and TRBJ1-2; tentatively, D is TRBD1 (5 bases). CDR3 length equals 19 residues. CDR1 and CDR2 from the germline V gene are MNHNS and SASEGT. Trimming removed 0 bases at V and 8 bases at J, with 28 bases between. CDR3 in amino acids: CASSEAAPEGEGWVKGYTF. DNA of the CDR3: TGTGCCAGCAGTGAAGCGGCCCCGGAGGGTGAGGGGTGGGTAAAGGGCTACACCTTC.